The 22 T cell receptor beta chains below come from one sample, sequenced in a study of cytomegalovirus exposure and HLA in healthy donors. The PCR ran on 60 Vbeta and 13 Jbeta primers. TCRdb keeps only in-frame clones here, not all; method: immunoSEQ multiplex PCR. The sample lists 150,000 or so clones, approximately 81% seen once, with 2.3% in the top ten. The sequencing input was PBMCs. The receptors derive from a woman younger than 30 in good health and CMV-seronegative.

The chain recombines TRBV5-4 with TRBJ2-1; maybe TRBD2 (5 bases). Germline lookup yields CDR1 SGHNT and CDR2 YYREEE (reference sequence). V was cut by 1 base and J by 9 bases, with 14 bases left in between. CDR3 length: 14 residues. CDR3 DNA: TGTGCCAGCAGCTTGAAGAGGACCGGGGTTGAGCAGTTCTTC. It is translated as CASSLKRTGVEQFF.

The sample holds one count of this clone. J is TRBJ2-1 and V is TRBV10-3; 12 nucleotides align to TRBD2. Germline V lookup: CDR1 ENHRY, CDR2 SYGVKD. The J segment lost 4 bases and the V segment lost 6 bases, leaving 7 bases of the junction unmatched. CDR3 length: 16 amino acids. The CDR3 nucleotides read TGTGCCATCAGGCCGGGACTAGCGGGTGCGTACAATGAGCAGTTCTTC. Its translation is CAIRPGLAGAYNEQFF.

The chain recombines TRBV18 with TRBJ2-3; TRBD2 agrees at 7 bases. Per germline, CDR1 KGHSH and CDR2 LQKENI. V shed 5 bases and J 2 bases; nucleotides not matched to a gene: 7. The CDR3 is made up of 15 amino acids. The CDR3 sequence: CASSSAGLTTDTQYF. CDR3 nucleotides: TGTGCCAGCTCATCAGCGGGACTAACCACAGATACGCAGTATTTT.

This clone has only a few counts. The chain employs TRBV6-5 and TRBJ1-5, with 10 bases matching TRBD1. The CDR3 has 16 residues. Germline CDR1 and CDR2: MNHEY and SVGAGI. J was trimmed by 2 bases and V by 2 bases; bases with no gene match: 3. In DNA form, the CDR3 reads TGTGCCAGCAGTTACCGCGGGACAGGGGGCAATCAGCCCCAGCATTTT. It yields the protein CASSYRGTGGNQPQHF.

V is TRBV21-1 and J is TRBJ1-2; the tabulated D call, TRBD1, remains unverified against the DNA. TRBV21-1 is reported as a pseudogene. The CDR3 sequence is 15 residues long. DNA of the CDR3: TGTGCCAGCAGCAAAGGGGCAGGGGGCGCCAATGGCTACACCTTC. It translates to CASSKGAGGANGYTF.

The chain links TRBV5-5 to TRBJ2-3; 11 bases fit TRBD2. Germline V gene lookup returns CDR1 SGHKS and CDR2 YYEKEE (reference sequence). The CDR3 has 16 residues. V was pared by 4 bases and J by 4 bases, with 8 bases of the junction left unmatched. The CDR3 here is CASSLLGGLAADTQYF. In DNA form, the CDR3 reads TGTGCCAGCAGCCTGCTTGGGGGACTAGCGGCAGATACGCAGTATTTT.

This rearrangement joins TRBV7-6 to TRBJ2-1; D is possibly TRBD2 (6 bases). This CDR3 is built from 13 residues. V dropped 1 base and J dropped 10 bases, with 11 bases sitting between them. From germline, CDR1 is SGHVS and CDR2 FNYEAQ. CDR3 protein: CASSLGPAGEQFF. CDR3 DNA sequence: TGTGCCAGCAGCTTAGGACCCGCGGGGGAGCAGTTCTTC.

The chain employs TRBV20-1 and TRBJ2-5; tentative D call: TRBD1 (6 bases). The DNA matches TRBJ2-7 better at its end, which makes the J call doubtful. The V gene's germline CDR1 is DFQATT and CDR2 SNEGSKA (reference sequence). The CDR3 covers 11 residues. The CDR3 spells CSAAARGEQYF. For the CDR3, the DNA is TGCAGTGCGGCAGCCAGGGGCGAGCAGTACTTC.

The chain joins TRBV19 to TRBJ2-4, with D maybe TRBD1 (6 bases). Germline loops: CDR1 LNHDA, CDR2 SQIVND (reference sequence). Trimming cost V 3 bases and J 0 bases, with 21 bases left between them. The length of the CDR3 is 19 residues. The CDR3 here is CASSINGRGPMEAKNIQYF. CDR3 DNA: TGTGCCAGTAGTATTAATGGCAGGGGCCCTATGGAAGCCAAAAACATTCAGTACTTC.

The V call is TRBV9, the J call TRBJ1-4, with 8 bases aligning to TRBD1. The CDR3 totals 15 residues. CDR1 is SGDLS, CDR2 YYNGEE, per germline. V trimming: 3 bases; J trimming: 5 bases; junction bases outside the gene matches: 6. CDR3 coding DNA: TGTGCCAGCAGCGCACCGGGACAGGTGAATGAAAAACTGTTTTTT. Translated: CASSAPGQVNEKLFF.

The chain recombines TRBV10-1 with TRBJ1-5, with D possibly being TRBD1 (5 bases). The germline V gene has CDR1 WNHNN and CDR2 SYGVQD (reference sequence). The V end was cut by 9 bases, the J end by 7 bases, with 16 bases between. The length of the CDR3 is 13 residues. The CDR3 DNA reads as TGCGCCAGGATGGAGGGAGGGGAACAGCCCCAGCATTTT. Translating gives CARMEGGEQPQHF.

This clone was observed a few times. J is TRBJ2-6 and V is TRBV5-1; no reliable D call. The CDR3 is made up of 17 amino acids. V lost 0 bases and J 0 bases, leaving 10 bases between the germline ends. Germline CDR1 is SGHRS and CDR2 is YFSETQ. The CDR3 spells CASSLVPVDSGANVLTF. For the CDR3, the DNA is TGCGCCAGCAGCTTGGTTCCAGTCGACTCTGGGGCCAACGTCCTGACTTTC.

The chain recombines TRBV9 with TRBJ2-7, with 9 bases that match TRBD2. The trim removed 4 bases at V and 4 bases at J, leaving 12 bases unmatched. Germline-derived CDR1 and CDR2 are SGDLS and YYNGEE. The CDR3 loop spans 16 amino acids. DNA for the CDR3: TGTGCCAGCAGCACAGATCTTAGCGGGAGTGGTTACGAGCAGTACTTC. Encoded protein: CASSTDLSGSGYEQYF.

The V gene is TRBV27, the J gene TRBJ1-5, with 7 positions matching TRBD1. The germline V gene has CDR1 MNHEY and CDR2 SMNVEV (reference sequence). The V and J ends lost 6 bases and 3 bases, in that order; junction bases with no gene match: 11. The CDR3 consists of 16 residues. The CDR3 protein is CASRPKGGTPNQPQHF. Written as DNA, the CDR3 is TGTGCCAGCAGGCCGAAAGGGGGCACCCCCAATCAGCCCCAGCATTTT.

A few counts support this clone. J is TRBJ1-4 and V is TRBV27, with 7 bases matching TRBD1. Germline V lookup: CDR1 MNHEY, CDR2 SMNVEV (reference sequence). This CDR3 has 14 amino acids. J was trimmed by 0 bases and V by 10 bases; bases with no gene match: 5. The CDR3 DNA reads as TGTGCCACCCGGGGGACAGCAACTAATGAAAAACTGTTTTTT. Translating gives CATRGTATNEKLFF.

Details on this clone: Other DNA sequences in the sample encode the same CDR3. This chain links TRBV18 with TRBJ2-2, with a tentative D call TRBD2 (6 bases). V was cut by 3 bases and J by 5 bases, with 7 bases left in between. CDR1 and CDR2 from the germline V gene are KGHSH and LQKENI. The CDR3 runs 13 residues. For the CDR3, the DNA is TGTGCCAGCTCACCCGGGGGTACCGGGGAGCTGTTTTTT. It yields the protein CASSPGGTGELFF.

The chain is built from TRBV28 and TRBJ2-3, with 8 positions matching TRBD2. CDR1 and CDR2 (germline): MDHEN, SYDVKM. J gave up 2 bases and V 6 bases, and 7 bases lay outside the gene matches. This CDR3 has 15 amino acids. The CDR3 region is CASSLRGDFTDTQYF. The CDR3 nucleotides read TGTGCCAGCAGCCTGCGGGGGGACTTCACAGATACGCAGTATTTT.

This rearrangement joins TRBV6-6 to TRBJ1-2, with 7 bases fitting TRBD1. The V gene end was trimmed by 6 bases and the J gene end by 4 bases; junction bases not matched to a gene: 5. Germline lookup yields CDR1 MNHNY and CDR2 SVGAGI (reference sequence). The CDR3 has 13 residues. CDR3 DNA: TGTGCCAGCAGCCAGGGGGTACCCTATGGCTACACCTTC. Its protein is CASSQGVPYGYTF.

Only a few counts were recorded for this clone. This chain joins TRBV18 and TRBJ2-2; 8 bases map to TRBD2. Germline V gene data show CDR1 as KGHSH and CDR2 as LQKENI. Trimming removed 6 bases from V and 3 bases from J; junction bases left unmatched: 6. The CDR3 runs 15 residues. CDR3 in amino acids: CASSPSGFDTGELFF. The CDR3 bases are TGTGCCAGCTCCCCTAGCGGGTTCGACACCGGGGAGCTGTTTTTT.

The rearrangement links TRBV10-2 to TRBJ1-6; possibly TRBD1 for D (5 bases). The CDR3 consists of 16 residues. Germline values: CDR1 WSHSY, CDR2 SAAADI. The ends were cut back, 8 bases at V and 1 base at J, with 15 bases in the middle. The CDR3 DNA reads as TGCGCCAGCCTCGGGGGTGGCGGGTCCTATAATTCACCCCTCCACTTT. Translating gives CASLGGGGSYNSPLHF.

The gene calls are TRBV19 and TRBJ2-7; 7 nucleotides line up with TRBD2. J was trimmed by 6 bases and V by 3 bases; bases with no gene match: 11. This CDR3 comprises 15 residues. Germline CDR1 and CDR2: LNHDA and SQIVND (reference sequence). CDR3 nucleotides: TGTGCCAGTAGTATCCACTGGGGGGGGAACGCCGAGCAGTACTTC. It yields the protein CASSIHWGGNAEQYF.

The chain employs TRBV7-3 and TRBJ2-1, with 9 nucleotides matching TRBD2. V lost 4 bases and J lost 6; bases outside the gene matches: 4. Germline V CDR1 and CDR2: SGHTA, FQGTGA. CDR3 length: 14 amino acids. CDR3 protein: CASSWGTSLNEQFF. The CDR3 DNA follows: TGTGCCAGCAGCTGGGGGACTAGCCTCAATGAGCAGTTCTTC. Full variable domain (remainder filled in from reference TRBV7-3 and TRBJ2-1): GAGVSQTPSNKVTEKGKYVELRCDPISGHTALYWYRQSLGQGPEFLIYFQGTGAADDSGLPNDRFFAVRPEGSVSTLKIQRTERGDSAVYLCASSWGTSLNEQFFGPGTRLTVL.